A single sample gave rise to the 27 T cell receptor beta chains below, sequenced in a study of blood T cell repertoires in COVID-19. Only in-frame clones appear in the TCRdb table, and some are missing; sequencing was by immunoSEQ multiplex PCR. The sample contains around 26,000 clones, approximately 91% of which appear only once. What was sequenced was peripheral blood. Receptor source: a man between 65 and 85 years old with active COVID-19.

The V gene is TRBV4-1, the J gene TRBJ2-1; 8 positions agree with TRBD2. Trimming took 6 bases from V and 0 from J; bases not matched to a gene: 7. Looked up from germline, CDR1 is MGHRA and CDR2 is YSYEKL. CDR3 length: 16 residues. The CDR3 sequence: CASRRNSGASYNEQFF. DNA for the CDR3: TGCGCCAGCAGACGTAATAGCGGGGCCTCCTACAATGAGCAGTTCTTC.

Written as DNA, the CDR3 is TGTGCCAGCTCACCCACAGGGCTGGGAGAGACCCAGTACTTC. Its translation: CASSPTGLGETQYF. The rearrangement uses TRBV18 and TRBJ2-5, with D possibly matching TRBD1 (6 bases). V was cut by 3 bases and J by 4 bases, with 12 bases left in between. This CDR3 region has 14 residues. Germline CDR1 reads KGHSH; CDR2 reads LQKENI.

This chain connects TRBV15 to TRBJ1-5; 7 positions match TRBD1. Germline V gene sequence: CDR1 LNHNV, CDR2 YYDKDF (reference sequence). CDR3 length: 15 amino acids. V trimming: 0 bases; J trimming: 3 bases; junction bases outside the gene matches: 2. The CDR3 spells CATSREQGYNQPQHF. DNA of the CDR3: TGTGCCACCAGCAGAGAACAGGGGTACAATCAGCCCCAGCATTTT.

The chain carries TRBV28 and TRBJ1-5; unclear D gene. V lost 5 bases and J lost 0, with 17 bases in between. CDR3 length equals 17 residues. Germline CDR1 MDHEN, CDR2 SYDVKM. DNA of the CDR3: TGTGCCAGCAGTCCCAGAGAGGATTACGATAGCAATCAGCCCCAGCATTTT. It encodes CASSPREDYDSNQPQHF.

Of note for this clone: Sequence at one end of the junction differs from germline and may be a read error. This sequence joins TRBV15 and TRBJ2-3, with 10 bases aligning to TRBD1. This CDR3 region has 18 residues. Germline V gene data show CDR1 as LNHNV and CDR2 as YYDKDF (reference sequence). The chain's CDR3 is CATSRGGQGSVSRDTQYF. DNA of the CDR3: TGTGCCACCAGCAGAGGGGGACAGGGGTCGGTTAGCAGAGATACGCAGTATTTT.

The CDR3 protein is CASSEVLGRQTQYF. The CDR3 nucleotides are TGTGCCAGCAGTGAAGTTCTGGGGCGACAGACCCAGTACTTC. The rearrangement uses TRBV2 and TRBJ2-5; weak D call: TRBD1 (5 bases). V shed 1 base and J shed 6 bases, with 12 bases lying between them. This CDR3 spans 14 amino acids. From germline, CDR1 is SNHLY and CDR2 FYNNEI.

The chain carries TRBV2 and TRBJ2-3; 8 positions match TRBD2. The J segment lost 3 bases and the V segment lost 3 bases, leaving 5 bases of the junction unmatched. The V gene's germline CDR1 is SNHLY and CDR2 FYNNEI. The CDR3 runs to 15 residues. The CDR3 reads CASSDRTGGTDTQYF. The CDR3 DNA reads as TGTGCCAGCAGTGACAGAACGGGGGGGACAGATACGCAGTATTTT.

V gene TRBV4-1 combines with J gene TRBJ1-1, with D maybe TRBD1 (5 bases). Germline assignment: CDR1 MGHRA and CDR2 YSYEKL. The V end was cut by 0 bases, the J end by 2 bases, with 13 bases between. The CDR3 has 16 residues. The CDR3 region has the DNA TGCGCCAGCAGCCAAGATCGGGCAGGGTCAAACACTGAAGCTTTCTTT. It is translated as CASSQDRAGSNTEAFF.

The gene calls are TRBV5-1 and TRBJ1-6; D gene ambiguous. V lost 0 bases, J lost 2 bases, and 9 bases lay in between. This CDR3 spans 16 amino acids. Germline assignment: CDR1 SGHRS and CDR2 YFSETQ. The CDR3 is CASSLAYRTYNSPLHF. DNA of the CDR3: TGCGCCAGCAGCTTGGCTTACAGAACCTATAATTCACCCCTCCACTTT.

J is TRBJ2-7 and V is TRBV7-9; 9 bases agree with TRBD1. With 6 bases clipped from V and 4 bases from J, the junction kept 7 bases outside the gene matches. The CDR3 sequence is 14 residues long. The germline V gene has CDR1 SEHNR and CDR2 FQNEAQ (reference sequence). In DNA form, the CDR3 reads TGTGCCAGCAGAACCGGGACAGGGATGTACGAGCAGTACTTC. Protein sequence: CASRTGTGMYEQYF. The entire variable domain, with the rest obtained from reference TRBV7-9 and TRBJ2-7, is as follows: DTGVSQNPRHKITKRGQNVTFRCDPISEHNRLYWYRQTLGQGPEFLTYFQNEAQLEKSRLLSDRFSAERPKGSFSTLEIQRTEQGDSAMYLCASRTGTGMYEQYFGPGTRLTVT.

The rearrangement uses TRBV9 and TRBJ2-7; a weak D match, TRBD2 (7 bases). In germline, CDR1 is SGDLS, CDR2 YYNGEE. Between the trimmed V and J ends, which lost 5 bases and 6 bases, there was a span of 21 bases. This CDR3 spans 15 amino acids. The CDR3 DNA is TGTGCCAGCAGTCGGCAGGGCGGGGGCCCCAGCGAGCAGTACTTC. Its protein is CASSRQGGGPSEQYF.

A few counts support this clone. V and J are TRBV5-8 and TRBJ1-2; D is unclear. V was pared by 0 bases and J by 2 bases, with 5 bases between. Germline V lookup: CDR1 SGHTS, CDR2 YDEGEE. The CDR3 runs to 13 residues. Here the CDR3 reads CASSLEQNYGYTF. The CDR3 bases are TGTGCCAGCAGCTTGGAACAGAACTATGGCTACACCTTC.

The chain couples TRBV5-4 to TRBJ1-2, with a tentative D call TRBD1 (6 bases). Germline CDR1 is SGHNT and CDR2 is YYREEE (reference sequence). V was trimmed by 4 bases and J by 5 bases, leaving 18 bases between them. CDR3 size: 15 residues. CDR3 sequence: CASSPPSGTSYGYTF. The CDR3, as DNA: TGTGCCAGCAGCCCCCCTTCCGGGACATCGTATGGCTACACCTTC. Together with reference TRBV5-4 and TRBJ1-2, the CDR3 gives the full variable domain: ETGVTQSPTHLIKTRGQQVTLRCSSQSGHNTVSWYQQALGQGPQFIFQYYREEENGRGNFPPRFSGLQFPNYSSELNVNALELDDSALYLCASSPPSGTSYGYTFGSGTRLTVV.

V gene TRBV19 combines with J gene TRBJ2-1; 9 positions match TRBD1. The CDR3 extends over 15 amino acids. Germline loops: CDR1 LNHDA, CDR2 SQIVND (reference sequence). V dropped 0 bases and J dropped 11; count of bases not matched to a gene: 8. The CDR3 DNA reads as TGTGCCAGTAGTATAGAGGGACAGGGACCCAAGAAGCAGTTCTTC. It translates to CASSIEGQGPKKQFF.

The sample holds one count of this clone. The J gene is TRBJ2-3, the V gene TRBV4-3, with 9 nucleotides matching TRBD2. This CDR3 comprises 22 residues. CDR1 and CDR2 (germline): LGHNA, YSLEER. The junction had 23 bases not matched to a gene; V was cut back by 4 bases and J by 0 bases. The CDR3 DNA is TGCGCCAGCAGCCTAGGGGTTCTTGGGCTAGCGGGGAAAGCTGCTAGCACAGATACGCAGTATTTT. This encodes CASSLGVLGLAGKAASTDTQYF.

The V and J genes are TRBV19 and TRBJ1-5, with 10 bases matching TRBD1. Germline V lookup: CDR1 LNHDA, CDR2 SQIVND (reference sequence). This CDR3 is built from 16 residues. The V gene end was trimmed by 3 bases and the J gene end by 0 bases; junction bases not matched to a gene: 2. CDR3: CASSMGQGISNQPQHF. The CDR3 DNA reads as TGTGCCAGTAGTATGGGACAGGGGATTAGCAATCAGCCCCAGCATTTT.

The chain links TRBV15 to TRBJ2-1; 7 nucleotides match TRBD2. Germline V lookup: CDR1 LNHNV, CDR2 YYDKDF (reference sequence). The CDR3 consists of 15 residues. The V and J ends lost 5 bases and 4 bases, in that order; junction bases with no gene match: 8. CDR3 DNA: TGTGCCACCAGCGCCCGGGACTACCCTTACAATGAGCAGTTCTTC. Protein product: CATSARDYPYNEQFF.

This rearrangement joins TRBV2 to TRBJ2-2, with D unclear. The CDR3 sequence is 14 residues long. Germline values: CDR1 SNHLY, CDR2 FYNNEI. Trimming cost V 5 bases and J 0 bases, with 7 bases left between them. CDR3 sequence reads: CASSLQPNTGELFF. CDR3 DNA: TGTGCCAGCAGTCTACAGCCGAACACCGGGGAGCTGTTTTTT.

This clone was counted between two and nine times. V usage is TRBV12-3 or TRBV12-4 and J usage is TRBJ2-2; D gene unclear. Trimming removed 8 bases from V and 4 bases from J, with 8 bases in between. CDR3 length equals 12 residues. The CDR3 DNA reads TGTGCCAGCGCGGAAATCACCGGGGAGCTGTTTTTT. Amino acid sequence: CASAEITGELFF.

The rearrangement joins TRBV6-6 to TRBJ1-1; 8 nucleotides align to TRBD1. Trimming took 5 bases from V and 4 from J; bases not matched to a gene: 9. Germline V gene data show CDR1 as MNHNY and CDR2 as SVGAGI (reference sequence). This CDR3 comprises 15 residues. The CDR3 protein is CASSGSGGAGTEAFF. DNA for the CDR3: TGTGCCAGCAGTGGGTCAGGGGGCGCTGGCACTGAAGCTTTCTTT.

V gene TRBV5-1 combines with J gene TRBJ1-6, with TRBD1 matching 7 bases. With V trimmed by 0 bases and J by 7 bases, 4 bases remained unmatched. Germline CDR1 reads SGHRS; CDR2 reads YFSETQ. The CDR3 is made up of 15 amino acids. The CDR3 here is CASSLEWTGNSPLHF. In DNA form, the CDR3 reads TGCGCCAGCAGCTTGGAGTGGACAGGCAATTCACCCCTCCACTTT.

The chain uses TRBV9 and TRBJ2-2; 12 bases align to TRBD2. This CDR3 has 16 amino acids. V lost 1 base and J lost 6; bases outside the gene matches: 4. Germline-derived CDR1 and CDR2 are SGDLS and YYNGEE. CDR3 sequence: CASSVSSGGAPGELFF. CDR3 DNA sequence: TGTGCCAGCAGCGTATCTAGCGGGGGGGCCCCCGGGGAGCTGTTTTTT.

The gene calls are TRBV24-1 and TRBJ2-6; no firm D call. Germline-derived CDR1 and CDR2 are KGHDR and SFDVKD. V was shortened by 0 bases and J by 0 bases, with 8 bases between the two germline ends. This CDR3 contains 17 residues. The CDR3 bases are TGTGCCACCAGTGATTTGCATTTAGACTCTGGGGCCAACGTCCTGACTTTC. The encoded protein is CATSDLHLDSGANVLTF.

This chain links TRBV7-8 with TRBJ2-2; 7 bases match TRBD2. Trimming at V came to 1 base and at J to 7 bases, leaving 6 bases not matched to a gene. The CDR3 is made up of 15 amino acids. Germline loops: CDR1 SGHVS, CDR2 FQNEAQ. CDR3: CASSLVGGGIGELFF. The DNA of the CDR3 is TGTGCCAGCAGCTTAGTTGGGGGGGGAATCGGGGAGCTGTTTTTT.

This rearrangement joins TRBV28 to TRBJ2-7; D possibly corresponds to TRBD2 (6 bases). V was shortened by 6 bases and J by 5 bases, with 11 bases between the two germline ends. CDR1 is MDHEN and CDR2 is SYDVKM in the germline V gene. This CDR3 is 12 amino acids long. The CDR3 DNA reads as TGTGCCAGCAGCGACCCGGGGGACGAGCAGTACTTC. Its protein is CASSDPGDEQYF.

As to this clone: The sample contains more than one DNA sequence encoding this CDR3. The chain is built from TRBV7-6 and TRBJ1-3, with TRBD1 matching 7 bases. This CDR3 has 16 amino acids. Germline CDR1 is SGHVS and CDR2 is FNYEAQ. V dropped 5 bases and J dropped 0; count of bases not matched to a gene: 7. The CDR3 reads CASSPLTGDSGNTIYF. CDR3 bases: TGTGCCAGCAGCCCGCTAACAGGGGACTCTGGAAACACCATATATTTT.

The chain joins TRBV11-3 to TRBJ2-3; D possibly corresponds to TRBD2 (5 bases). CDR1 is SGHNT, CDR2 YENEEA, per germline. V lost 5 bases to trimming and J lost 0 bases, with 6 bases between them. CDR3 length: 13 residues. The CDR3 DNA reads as TGTGCCAGCAGCCGCGGGAGCACAGATACGCAGTATTTT. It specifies CASSRGSTDTQYF. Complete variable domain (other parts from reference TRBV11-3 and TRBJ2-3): EAGVVQSPRYKIIEKKQPVAFWCNPISGHNTLYWYLQNLGQGPELLIRYENEEAVDDSQLPKDRFSAERLKGVDSTLKIQPAELGDSAVYLCASSRGSTDTQYFGPGTRLTVL.